The source of this T cell receptor beta chain is a study of blood T cell repertoires in COVID-19 (TCRdb year 2020). Broadly, across the study: The collaborator samples originated in the United States, Italy and Spain and spanned the acute and convalescent phases of COVID-19. Sample metadata almost always included a de-identified subject ID, COVID-19 status, age in years and sex. Deeply sampled blood TCRbeta repertoires from subjects exposed to, actively infected with, or recovered from COVID-19 were included in the dataset. Samples were obtained from the ongoing ImmuneRACE study (first 160 participants) and from 1,200 or so subjects provided by 6 global collaborators. A freely available public database, intended as a resource for researchers studying the immune response to SARS-CoV-2, is where the repertoires were released. HLA class I and class II types, where available, came from metadata supplied by the sample provider rather than from assay-based typing. The prospective study material was composed of cDNA or gDNA derived from T cells, B-cell-depleted T cells, or PBMCs. What the research found in general, with its limitations: The quantity of clinical and demographic metadata differed by source and by participant and was supplied without curation.

Collaborating institutions collected whole blood in K2EDTA tubes following their own protocols. For TCRbeta analysis, collaborators shipped samples as frozen whole blood, isolated PBMCs, or DNA extracted from either of those sample types. TCRbeta CDR3 regions were amplified from genomic DNA by means of the immunoSEQ Assay, a bias-controlled multiplex PCR. On the study's bioinformatics: The number of nucleated cells in each sample was estimated from the amplification of reference gene primers within the assay. To quantify the absolute abundance of each unique TCRbeta CDR3 rearrangement, sequence reads were collapsed and filtered. Productive Simpson clonality was computed per sample as the square root of Simpson's diversity index over productive rearrangements. In TCRdb, the immuneACCESS table is reduced to in-frame sequences with V and J assigned. These tables do not hold every clone; where another copy was compared, an unresolved V gene accounts for under half, and the others remain unexplained. V and J calls plus clone size are reproduced from that table; the DNA served to infer D and trimming. The sample includes 200,000 to 250,000 clones, with 84% observed a single time. Less than 8% of the sample is held by the ten biggest clonotypes.

Of note for this clone: It has no known antigen specificity. Base qualities are not at hand, and no much larger clone is one base apart.

The sequencing input was peripheral blood. This clonotype originated in a woman between 50 and 59 years old with active or convalescent COVID-19.

The CDR3 reads as follows: CASSPEWNTEAFF. In nucleotides, the sequence is TGTGCCAGTAGTCCGGAGTGGAACACTGAAGCTTTCTTT. The rearranged chain carries TRBV19 and TRBJ1-1; no D gene call is confident. The germline V gene (reference sequence) provides CDR1 LNHDA and CDR2 SQIVND. The junction carries 8 bases between V and J, which are trimmed by 5 bases and 1 base respectively. Including cysteine and phenylalanine, the CDR3 has 13 amino acids. Only the CDR3 region is kept as DNA, spanning 39 bases read in frame from base 1.